This T cell receptor (beta chain) was profiled in a study of PD-1 blockade in classical Hodgkin lymphoma. Relapse was seen in all patients after autologous stem cell transplantation, and brentuximab vedotin exposure was variable. Sequencing used immunoSEQ multiplex PCR; TCRdb keeps in-frame clones, though not all of them. The repertoire holds about 24,000 clones, 81% seen once, with 15% to 20% in the top ten. This clonotype was obtained from a human donor with classical Hodgkin lymphoma. The source was peripheral blood mononuclear cells (PBMCs), collected before the second cycle of nivolumab.

CDR3 DNA sequence: TGTGCCAGCAGCGTAGACTGGGGCTCTAACTATGGCTACACCTTC. The encoded protein is CASSVDWGSNYGYTF. V gene TRBV9 combines with J gene TRBJ1-2; TRBD1 might be the D (5 bases). Germline V gene data show CDR1 as SGDLS and CDR2 as YYNGEE. The CDR3 runs 15 residues. The V end was cut by 0 bases, the J end by 0 bases, with 9 bases between.